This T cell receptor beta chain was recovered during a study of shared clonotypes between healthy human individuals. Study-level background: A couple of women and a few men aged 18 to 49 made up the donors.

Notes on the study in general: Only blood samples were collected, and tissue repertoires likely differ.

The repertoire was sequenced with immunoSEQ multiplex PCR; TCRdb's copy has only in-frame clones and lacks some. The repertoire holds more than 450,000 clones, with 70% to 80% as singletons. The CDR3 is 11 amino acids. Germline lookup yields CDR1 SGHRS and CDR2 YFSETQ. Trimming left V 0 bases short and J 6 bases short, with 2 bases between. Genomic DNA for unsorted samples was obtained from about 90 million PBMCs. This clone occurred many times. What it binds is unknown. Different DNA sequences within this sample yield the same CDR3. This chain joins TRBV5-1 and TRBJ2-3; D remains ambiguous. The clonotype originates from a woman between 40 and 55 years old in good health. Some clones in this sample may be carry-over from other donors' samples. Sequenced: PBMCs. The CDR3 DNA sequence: TGCGCCAGCAGCTTGGGGGATACGCAGTATTTT. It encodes CASSLGDTQYF. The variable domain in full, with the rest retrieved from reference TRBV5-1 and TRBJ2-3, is KAGVTQTPRYLIKTRGQQVTLSCSPISGHRSVSWYQQTPGQGLQFLFEYFSETQRNKGNFPGRFSGRQFSNSRSEMNVSTLELGDSALYLCASSLGDTQYFGPGTRLTVL.